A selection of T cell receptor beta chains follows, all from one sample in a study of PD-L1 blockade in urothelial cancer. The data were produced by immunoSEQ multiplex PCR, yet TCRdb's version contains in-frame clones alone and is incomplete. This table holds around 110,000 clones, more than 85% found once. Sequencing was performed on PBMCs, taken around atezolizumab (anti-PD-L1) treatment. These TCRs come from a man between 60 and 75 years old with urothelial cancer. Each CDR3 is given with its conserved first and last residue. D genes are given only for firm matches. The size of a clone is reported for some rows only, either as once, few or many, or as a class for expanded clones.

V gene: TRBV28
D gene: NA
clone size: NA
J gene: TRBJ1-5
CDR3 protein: CASSSIQPQHF
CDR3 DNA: TGTGCCAGCAGTTCTATCCAGCCCCAGCATTTT

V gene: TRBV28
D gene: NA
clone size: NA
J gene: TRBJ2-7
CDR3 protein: CASSLQGYEQYF
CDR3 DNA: TGTGCCAGCAGTTTACAGGGCTACGAGCAGTACTTC

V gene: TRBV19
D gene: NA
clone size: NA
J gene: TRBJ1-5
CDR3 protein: CASTPRPQHF
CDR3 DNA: TGTGCCAGTACCCCCCGGCCCCAGCATTTT

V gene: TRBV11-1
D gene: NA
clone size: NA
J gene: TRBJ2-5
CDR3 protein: CASSARSWEETQYF
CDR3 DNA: TGTGCCAGCAGCGCGAGAAGTTGGGAGGAGACCCAGTACTTC

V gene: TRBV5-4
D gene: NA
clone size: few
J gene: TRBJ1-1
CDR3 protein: CASSLGGTLNTEAFF
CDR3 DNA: TGTGCCAGCAGCTTGGGTGGGACACTGAACACTGAAGCTTTCTTT

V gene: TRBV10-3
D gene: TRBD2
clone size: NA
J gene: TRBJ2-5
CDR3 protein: CAISEGLAGVSQETQYF
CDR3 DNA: TGTGCCATCAGTGAGGGACTAGCGGGAGTTAGCCAAGAGACCCAGTACTTC

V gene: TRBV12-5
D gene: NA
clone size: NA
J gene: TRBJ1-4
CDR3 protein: CASAPRATNEKLFF
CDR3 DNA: TGTGCTAGTGCTCCTCGGGCAACTAATGAAAAACTGTTTTTT

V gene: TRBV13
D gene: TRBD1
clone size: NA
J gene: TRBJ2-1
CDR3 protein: CASSLPSTGTNEQFF
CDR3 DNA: TGTGCCAGCAGCCTCCCTTCGACAGGGACCAATGAGCAGTTCTTC

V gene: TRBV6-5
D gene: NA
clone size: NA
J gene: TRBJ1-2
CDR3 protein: CASSSRRVSGYTF
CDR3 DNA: TGTGCCAGCAGTAGCCGCAGGGTATCTGGCTACACCTTC

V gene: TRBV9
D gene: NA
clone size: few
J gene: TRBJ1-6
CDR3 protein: CASSVTGSSPLHF
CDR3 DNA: TGTGCCAGCAGCGTAACGGGGAGTTCACCCCTCCACTTT

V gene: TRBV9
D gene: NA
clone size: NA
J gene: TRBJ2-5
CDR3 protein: CASSVVSGADQETQYF
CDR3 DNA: TGTGCCAGCAGCGTAGTGTCAGGGGCCGACCAAGAGACCCAGTACTTC

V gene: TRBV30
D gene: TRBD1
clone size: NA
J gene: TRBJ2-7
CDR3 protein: CAWSVRAGGYEQYF
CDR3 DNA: TGTGCCTGGAGTGTAAGGGCAGGGGGCTACGAGCAGTACTTC

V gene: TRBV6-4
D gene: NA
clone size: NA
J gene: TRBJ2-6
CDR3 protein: CASNRQASGANVLTF
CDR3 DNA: TGTGCCAGCAATCGACAGGCCTCTGGGGCCAACGTCCTGACTTTC

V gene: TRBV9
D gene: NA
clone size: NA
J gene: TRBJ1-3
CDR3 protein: CASSPLLQGSGNTIYF
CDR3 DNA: TGTGCCAGCAGCCCACTCCTACAGGGTTCAGGAAACACCATATATTTT

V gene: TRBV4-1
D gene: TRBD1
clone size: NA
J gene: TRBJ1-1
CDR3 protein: CASSQGQGVMNTEAFF
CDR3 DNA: TGCGCCAGCAGCCAAGGACAGGGCGTGATGAACACTGAAGCTTTCTTT

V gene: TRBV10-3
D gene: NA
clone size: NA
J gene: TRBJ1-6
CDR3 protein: CAIRGEANSPLHF
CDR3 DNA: TGTGCCATCAGAGGGGAGGCTAATTCACCCCTCCACTTT

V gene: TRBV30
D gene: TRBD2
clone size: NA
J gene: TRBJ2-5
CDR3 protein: CAWVSGNQETQYF
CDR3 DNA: TGTGCCTGGGTTAGCGGGAACCAAGAGACCCAGTACTTC

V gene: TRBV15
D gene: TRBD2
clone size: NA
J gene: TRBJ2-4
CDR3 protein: CATSSAGGALAKNIQYF
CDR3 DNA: TGTGCCACCAGCAGCGCGGGAGGGGCCCTAGCCAAAAACATTCAGTACTTC

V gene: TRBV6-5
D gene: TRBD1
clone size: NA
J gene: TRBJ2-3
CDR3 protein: CASSYGQGVIDTQYF
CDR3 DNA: TGTGCCAGCAGTTACGGACAGGGGGTGATAGATACGCAGTATTTT

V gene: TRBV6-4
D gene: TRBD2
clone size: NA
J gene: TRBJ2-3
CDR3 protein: CASSEAGGRDTQYF
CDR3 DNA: TGTGCCAGCAGTGAGGCGGGAGGCAGGGATACGCAGTATTTT

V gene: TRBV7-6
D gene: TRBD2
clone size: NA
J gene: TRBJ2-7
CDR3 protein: CASSLATSGSYEQYF
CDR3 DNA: TGTGCCAGCAGCTTAGCGACTAGCGGCTCCTACGAGCAGTACTTC

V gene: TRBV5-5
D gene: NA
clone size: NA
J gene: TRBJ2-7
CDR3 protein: CASSFSFYEQYF
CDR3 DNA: TGTGCCAGCAGCTTTTCCTTCTACGAGCAGTACTTC

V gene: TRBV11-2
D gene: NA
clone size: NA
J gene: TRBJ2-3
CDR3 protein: CASSLSEYTQYF
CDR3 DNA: TGTGCCAGCAGCTTATCGGAGTATACGCAGTATTTT

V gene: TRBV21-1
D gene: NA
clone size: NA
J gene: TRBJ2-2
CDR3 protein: CASSPHSKGMDGELFF
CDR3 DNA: TGTGCCAGCAGCCCCCACTCGAAGGGGATGGACGGGGAGCTGTTTTTT

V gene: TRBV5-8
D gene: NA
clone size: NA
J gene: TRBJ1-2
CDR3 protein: CASSPFGYTF
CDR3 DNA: TGTGCCAGCAGCCCGTTCGGCTACACCTTC

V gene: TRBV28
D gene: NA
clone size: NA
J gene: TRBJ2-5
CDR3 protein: CASGFRSGLQETQYF
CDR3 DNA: TGTGCCAGCGGGTTTAGGAGCGGCTTACAAGAGACCCAGTACTTC

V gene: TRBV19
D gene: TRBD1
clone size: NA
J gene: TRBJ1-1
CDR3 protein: CATRPGQGTEAFF
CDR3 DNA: TGTGCCACGCGACCGGGACAGGGTACTGAAGCTTTCTTT

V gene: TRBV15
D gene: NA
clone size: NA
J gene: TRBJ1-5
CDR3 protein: CATSREQGNQPQHF
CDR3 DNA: TGTGCCACCAGCAGAGAACAGGGCAATCAGCCCCAGCATTTT

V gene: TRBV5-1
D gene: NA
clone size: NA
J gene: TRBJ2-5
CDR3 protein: CASSLEGLGYQETQYF
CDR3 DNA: TGCGCCAGCAGCTTGGAGGGGTTGGGGTACCAAGAGACCCAGTACTTC

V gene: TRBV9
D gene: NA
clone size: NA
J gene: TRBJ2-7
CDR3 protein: CASSVGGEVYEQYF
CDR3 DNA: TGTGCCAGCAGCGTAGGCGGGGAGGTCTACGAGCAGTACTTC

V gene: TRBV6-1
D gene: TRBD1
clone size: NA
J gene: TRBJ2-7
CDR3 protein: CASKTRTGAYEQYF
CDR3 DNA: TGTGCCAGCAAAACGCGGACAGGGGCCTACGAGCAGTACTTC

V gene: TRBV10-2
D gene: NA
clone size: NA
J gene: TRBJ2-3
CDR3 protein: CASSDAGSTDTQYF
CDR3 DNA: TGCGCCAGCAGTGACGCAGGGAGCACAGATACGCAGTATTTT

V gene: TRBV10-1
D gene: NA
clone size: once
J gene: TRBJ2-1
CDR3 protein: CASSGTIRSLTGEQFF
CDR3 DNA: TGCGCCAGCAGTGGGACTATAAGGTCGTTGACGGGTGAGCAGTTCTTC

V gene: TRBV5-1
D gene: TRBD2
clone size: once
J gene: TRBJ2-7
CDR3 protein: CASSPTVALAGGYEQYF
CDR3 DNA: TGCGCCAGCAGCCCGACCGTAGCCTTAGCGGGAGGATACGAGCAGTACTTC

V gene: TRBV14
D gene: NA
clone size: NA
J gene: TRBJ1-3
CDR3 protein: CASSTFADTIYF
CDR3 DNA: TGTGCCAGCAGCACCTTCGCGGACACCATATATTTT

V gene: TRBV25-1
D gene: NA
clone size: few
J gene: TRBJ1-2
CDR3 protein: CASSEFETDFSGYTF
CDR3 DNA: TGTGCCAGCAGTGAATTTGAGACGGACTTTTCGGGCTACACCTTC

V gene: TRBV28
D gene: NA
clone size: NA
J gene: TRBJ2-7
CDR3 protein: CASSPSPRGSEQYF
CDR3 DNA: TGTGCCAGCAGTCCATCCCCCCGAGGATCGGAGCAGTACTTC

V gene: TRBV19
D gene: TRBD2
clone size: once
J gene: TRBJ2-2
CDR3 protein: CASSIGERGYTGELFF
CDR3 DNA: TGTGCCAGTAGTATAGGGGAGCGGGGGTACACCGGGGAGCTGTTTTTT

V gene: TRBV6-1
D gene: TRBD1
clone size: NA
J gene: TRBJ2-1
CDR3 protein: CASSDFTGGSYNEQFF
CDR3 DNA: TGTGCCAGCAGTGATTTCACAGGGGGCTCCTACAATGAGCAGTTCTTC

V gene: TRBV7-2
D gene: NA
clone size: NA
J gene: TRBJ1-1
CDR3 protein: CASSLGGANTEAFF
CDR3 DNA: TGTGCCAGCAGCTTAGGGGGCGCGAACACTGAAGCTTTCTTT

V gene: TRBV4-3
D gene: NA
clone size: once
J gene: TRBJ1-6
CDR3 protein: CASSQDVGSDYSPLHF
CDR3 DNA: TGCGCCAGCAGCCAAGATGTCGGGTCGGATTATTCACCCCTCCACTTT

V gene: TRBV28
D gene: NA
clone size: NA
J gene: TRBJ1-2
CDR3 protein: CASIPRGVGRYGYTF
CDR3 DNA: TGTGCCAGCATCCCCCGGGGGGTGGGGAGGTATGGCTACACCTTC